This T cell receptor beta chain comes out of a study of OX40 agonist ivuxolimab in advanced cancers. Turning to the study itself: Patients undergoing dose escalation presented with hepatocellular carcinoma, melanoma, renal cell or head and neck cancer. Study-wide points: With doses of 0.1 to 3.0 mg/kg, CD4+ and CD8+ blood T cells had undergone clonal expansion by week 6.

Peripheral blood came from all dose cohorts at three timepoints. CDR1 SGHDT and CDR2 YYEEEE come from the germline V gene. V was clipped by 0 bases and J by 1 base; unmatched bases: 3. The CDR3 length is 16 residues. Produced via immunoSEQ multiplex PCR; TCRdb's table is partial and in-frame only. The profile covers 30,000 to 40,000 clones, with approximately 89% appearing a single time and roughly 28% taken by the ten largest. On this clone: Its antigen is currently unknown.

Source: CD4+ or CD8+ T cells sorted from blood, taken in a trial of the OX40 agonist ivuxolimab. J is TRBJ2-2 and V is TRBV5-6, with 7 bases that match TRBD1. The receptor was derived from an adult with an advanced solid tumor such as melanoma, head and neck, liver or kidney cancer. The CDR3 DNA follows: TGTGCCAGCAGCTTGGCTAACAGGGGGAACACCGGGGAGCTGTTTTTT. The encoded protein is CASSLANRGNTGELFF.